The source of this T cell receptor beta chain is a study of human T cells and chemical hapten exposure. This sample's time point: patch test 2, 6 weeks after DPC sensitization. Regarding treatment: therapeutic diphenylcyclopropenone sensitization with weekly scalp DPC. Each patch test followed a blood draw. TCRdb fed the RACE reads into MiXCR, producing one record per CDR3 protein. The sample lists more than 85,000 distinct CDR3 sequences; 9% to 9.5% were seen once. There are 17 residues in the CDR3. The germline V gene encodes CDR1 KGHSH and CDR2 LQKENI. Trimming cost V 3 bases and J 3 bases, with 18 bases left between them. This clonotype was seen many times.

The genes are TRBV18 and TRBJ1-5, with TRBD1 as a possible D gene (6 bases). This specimen consisted of whole blood, obtained in connection with sensitization to the hapten diphenylcyclopropenone (DPC). The clonotype originates from a woman aged 40 to 50 with alopecia areata. Some clones in this sample may be carry-over from other donors' samples. CDR3 sequence: CASSPPSGAGANQPQHF. CDR3 coding DNA: TGTGCCAGCTCACCTCCTTCGGGGGCAGGGGCCAATCAGCCCCAGCATTTT.